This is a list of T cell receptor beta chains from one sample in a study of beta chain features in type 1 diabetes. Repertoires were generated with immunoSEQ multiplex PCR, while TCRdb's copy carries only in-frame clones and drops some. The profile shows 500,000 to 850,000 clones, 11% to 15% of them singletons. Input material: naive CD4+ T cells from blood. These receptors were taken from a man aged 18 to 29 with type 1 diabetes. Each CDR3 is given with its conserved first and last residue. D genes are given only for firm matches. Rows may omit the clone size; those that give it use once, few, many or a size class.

CASSQGGMRNTQYF	TGTGCCAGCTCCCAGGGGGGGATGAGGAATACGCAGTATTTT	.	.	TRBJ2-3	TRBV28
CASKTRGGGRQPQHF	TGTGCCAGTAAAACAAGGGGTGGGGGCAGGCAGCCCCAGCATTTT	few	.	TRBJ1-5	TRBV19
CASSLRGAYEQYF	TGTGCCAGCAGCTTAAGGGGGGCCTACGAGCAGTACTTC	few	.	TRBJ2-7	TRBV7-2
CASSRAGQRDTQYF	TGTGCCAGCAGCAGAGCGGGCCAGAGAGATACGCAGTATTTT	.	.	TRBJ2-3	TRBV11-1
CSVGTGEGYEQYF	TGCAGCGTGGGGACAGGGGAGGGCTACGAGCAGTACTTC	.	TRBD1	TRBJ2-7	TRBV29-1
CASSEDRDHGYTF	TGTGCCAGCAGCGAAGACAGGGATCATGGCTACACCTTC	few	TRBD1	TRBJ1-2	TRBV7-2
CASSASTGELFF	TGTGCCAGCTCAGCGTCCACCGGGGAGCTGTTTTTT	few	.	TRBJ2-2	TRBV18
CAWSVVAAIYEQYF	TGTGCCTGGAGTGTAGTTGCGGCCATTTACGAGCAGTACTTC	.	.	TRBJ2-7	TRBV30
CASSLGAEHQPQHF	TGCGCCAGCAGCTTGGGGGCAGAACATCAGCCCCAGCATTTT	few	.	TRBJ1-5	TRBV5-1
CASSQDLLAGSSYNEQFF	TGCGCCAGCAGCCAAGATCTACTAGCGGGGAGCTCCTACAATGAGCAGTTCTTC	.	TRBD2	TRBJ2-1	TRBV4-3
CASRGQGNEAFF	TGTGCCAGTAGGGGTCAGGGGAATGAAGCTTTCTTT	few	.	TRBJ1-1	TRBV19
CASSIDGFSDTQYF	TGTGCCAGTAGTATTGACGGGTTTTCAGATACGCAGTATTTT	.	.	TRBJ2-3	TRBV19
CASSRAGGGEELFF	TGTGCCAGCAGTAGGGCAGGGGGCGGAGAGGAGCTGTTTTTT	.	TRBD1	TRBJ2-2	TRBV25-1
CASSPDRDTQYF	TGTGCCAGCAGTCCGGACAGGGATACGCAGTATTTT	.	TRBD1	TRBJ2-3	TRBV2
CSVWGGNTEAFF	TGCAGCGTTTGGGGGGGGAACACTGAAGCTTTCTTT	few	.	TRBJ1-1	TRBV29-1
CASSLVGVEQYF	TGTGCCAGCAGCTTAGTAGGGGTCGAGCAGTACTTC	.	.	TRBJ2-7	TRBV7-2
CASSLETSTDTQYF	TGTGCCAGCAGCTTAGAAACTAGCACAGATACGCAGTATTTT	.	.	TRBJ2-3	TRBV7-2
CARGAEALAQTQYF	TGTGCCCGAGGGGCGGAGGCCCTGGCGCAGACCCAGTACTTC	few	.	TRBJ2-5	TRBV30